This T cell receptor (beta chain) was captured in a study of cytomegalovirus exposure and HLA in healthy donors. In the study overall: Inside one of the first data releases sat around 86 million unique TCRs taken from HLA-typed donors. Ancestry clustering placed roughly 86% of over 300 genotyped donors in the Caucasian-associated cluster.

Study results and caveats: Reports indicate that TCR beta sequences accurately predicted the HLA-A and HLA-B alleles of most subjects.

With respect to this clone: Its antigen is not known.

The primer mix had 60 Vbeta and 13 Jbeta primers. Libraries were prepared by immunoSEQ multiplex PCR; TCRdb keeps only in-frame clonotypes and omits some of them. The table has 110,000 or so clones, approximately 74% seen once; the top ten hold roughly 4.2%. Germline V gene data show CDR1 as MGHRA and CDR2 as YSYEKL. J was trimmed by 5 bases and V by 4 bases; bases with no gene match: 12. CDR3 size: 17 residues. The clonotype originates from a woman between 35 and 50 years old in good health and CMV-seropositive. V is TRBV4-1 and J is TRBJ2-5, with 11 nucleotides matching TRBD2. The sample taken for sequencing was PBMCs. CDR3 nucleotides: TGCGCCAGCAGCCCGACTAGCGGGGCAACCTTGGGGGAGACCCAGTACTTC. It translates to CASSPTSGATLGETQYF.